This record concerns one T cell receptor (beta chain) sequence. The data were obtained in a study of blood T cells in healthy people across ages. The donors, aged roughly 6 to 90, were healthy Caucasians from Russia. Primers used in a second PCR of roughly 7 to 11 cycles were a sample-barcoded 5' primer and a J-beta primer mix. TCRdb re-called the 5' RACE reads through MiXCR, storing one row per CDR3 protein. The profile shows 800,000 to 950,000 distinct CDR3 sequences, around 29% of them singletons. V trimming: 4 bases; J trimming: 9 bases; junction bases outside the gene matches: 7. The CDR3 extends over 15 amino acids. This sample also appeared in a second study, on T cells of mothers and their children. That report notes: The study recruited a few healthy Caucasian mothers and their six children as donors. Overlap ran slightly, non-significantly higher for related than unrelated mother-child pairs.

The clonotype comes from a middle-aged woman in good health. The material sequenced was blood. J is TRBJ1-6 and V is TRBV12-3 or TRBV12-4, with 9 positions matching TRBD1. The CDR3 sequence: CASSSRGQGTSPLHF. In DNA form, the CDR3 reads TGTGCCAGCAGTTCTCGCGGACAGGGGACTTCACCCCTCCACTTT.